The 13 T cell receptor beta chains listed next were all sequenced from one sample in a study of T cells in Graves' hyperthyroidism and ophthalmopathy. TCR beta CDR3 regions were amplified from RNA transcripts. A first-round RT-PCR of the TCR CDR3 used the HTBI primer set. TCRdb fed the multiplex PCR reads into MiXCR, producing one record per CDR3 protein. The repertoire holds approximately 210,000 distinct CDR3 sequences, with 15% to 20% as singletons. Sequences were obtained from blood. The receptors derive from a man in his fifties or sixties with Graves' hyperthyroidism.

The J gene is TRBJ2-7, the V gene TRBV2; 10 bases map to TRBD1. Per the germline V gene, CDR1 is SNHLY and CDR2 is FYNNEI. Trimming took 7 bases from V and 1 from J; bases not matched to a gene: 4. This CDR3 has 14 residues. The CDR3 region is CASTDRGTSYEQYF. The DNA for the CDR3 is TGTGCCAGCACGGACAGGGGGACTTCCTACGAGCAGTACTTC. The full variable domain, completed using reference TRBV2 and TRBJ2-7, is EPEVTQTPSHQVTQMGQEVILRCVPISNHLYFYWYRQILGQKVEFLVSFYNNEISEKSEIFDDQFSVERPDGSNFTLKIRSTKLEDSAMYFCASTDRGTSYEQYFGPGTRLTVT.

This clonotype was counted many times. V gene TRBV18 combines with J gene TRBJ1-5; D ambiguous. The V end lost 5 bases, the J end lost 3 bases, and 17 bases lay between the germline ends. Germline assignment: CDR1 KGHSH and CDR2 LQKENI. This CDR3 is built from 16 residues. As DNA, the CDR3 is TGTGCCAGCTCATCCAGCGTTAGAGGAAACAATCAGCCCCAGCATTTT. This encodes CASSSSVRGNNQPQHF.

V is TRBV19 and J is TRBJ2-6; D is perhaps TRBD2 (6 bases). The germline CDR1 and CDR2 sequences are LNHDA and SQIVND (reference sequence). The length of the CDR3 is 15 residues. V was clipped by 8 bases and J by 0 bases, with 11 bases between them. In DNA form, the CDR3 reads TGTGCCAGTGGGAGGAGTTCCTCTGGGGCCAACGTCCTGACTTTC. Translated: CASGRSSSGANVLTF. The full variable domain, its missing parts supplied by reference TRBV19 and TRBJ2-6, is DGGITQSPKYLFRKEGQNVTLSCEQNLNHDAMYWYRQDPGQGLRLIYYSQIVNDFQKGDIAEGYSVSREKKESFPLTVTSAQKNPTAFYLCASGRSSSGANVLTFGAGSRLTVL.

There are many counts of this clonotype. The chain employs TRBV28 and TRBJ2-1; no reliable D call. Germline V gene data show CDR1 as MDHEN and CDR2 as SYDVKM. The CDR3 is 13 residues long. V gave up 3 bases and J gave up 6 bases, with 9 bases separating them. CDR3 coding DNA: TGTGCCAGCAGTTTTTTTTCTCGCAATGAGCAGTTCTTC. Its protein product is CASSFFSRNEQFF.

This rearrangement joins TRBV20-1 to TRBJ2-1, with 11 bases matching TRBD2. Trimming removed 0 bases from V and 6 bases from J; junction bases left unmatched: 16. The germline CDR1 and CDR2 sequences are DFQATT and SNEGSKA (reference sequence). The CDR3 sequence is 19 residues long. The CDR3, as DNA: TGCAGTGCTAGAGAGGCTTATCTAGCGGGAGGCCCCACATCCAATGAGCAGTTCTTC. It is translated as CSAREAYLAGGPTSNEQFF.

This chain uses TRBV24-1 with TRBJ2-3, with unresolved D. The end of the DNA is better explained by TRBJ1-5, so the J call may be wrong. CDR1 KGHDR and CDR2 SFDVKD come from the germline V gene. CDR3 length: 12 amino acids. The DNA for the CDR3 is TGTGCCACCAGTGACCACACAGATACGCAGCATTTT. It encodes CATSDHTDTQHF.

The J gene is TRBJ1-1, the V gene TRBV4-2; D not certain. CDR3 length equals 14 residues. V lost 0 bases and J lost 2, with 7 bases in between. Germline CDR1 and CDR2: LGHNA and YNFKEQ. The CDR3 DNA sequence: TGTGCCAGCAGCCAAGATCTGAGCAACACTGAAGCTTTCTTT. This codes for CASSQDLSNTEAFF.

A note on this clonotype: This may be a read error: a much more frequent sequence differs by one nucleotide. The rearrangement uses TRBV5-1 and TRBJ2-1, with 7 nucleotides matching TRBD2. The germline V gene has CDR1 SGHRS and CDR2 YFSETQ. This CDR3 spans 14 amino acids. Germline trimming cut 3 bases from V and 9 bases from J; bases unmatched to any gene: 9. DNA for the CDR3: TGCGCCAGCAGCTCTCGGGACTATCTCAGTGAGCAGTTCTTC. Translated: CASSSRDYLSEQFF.

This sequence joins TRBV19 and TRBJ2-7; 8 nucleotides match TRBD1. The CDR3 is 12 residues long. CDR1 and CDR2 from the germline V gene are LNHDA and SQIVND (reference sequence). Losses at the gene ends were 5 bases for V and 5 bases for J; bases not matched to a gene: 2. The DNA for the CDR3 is TGTGCCAGTAGTTCAGGGGGCAACGAGCAGTACTTC. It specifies CASSSGGNEQYF. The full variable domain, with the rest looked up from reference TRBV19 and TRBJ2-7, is DGGITQSPKYLFRKEGQNVTLSCEQNLNHDAMYWYRQDPGQGLRLIYYSQIVNDFQKGDIAEGYSVSREKKESFPLTVTSAQKNPTAFYLCASSSGGNEQYFGPGTRLTVT.

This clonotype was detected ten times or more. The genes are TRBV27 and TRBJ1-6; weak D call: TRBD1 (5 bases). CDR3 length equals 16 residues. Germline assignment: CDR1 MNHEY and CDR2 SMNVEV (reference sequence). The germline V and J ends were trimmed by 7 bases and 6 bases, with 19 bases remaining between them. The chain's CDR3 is CASTLTASIRNSPLHF. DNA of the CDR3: TGTGCCAGCACGCTGACAGCGTCAATTCGTAATTCACCCCTCCACTTT.

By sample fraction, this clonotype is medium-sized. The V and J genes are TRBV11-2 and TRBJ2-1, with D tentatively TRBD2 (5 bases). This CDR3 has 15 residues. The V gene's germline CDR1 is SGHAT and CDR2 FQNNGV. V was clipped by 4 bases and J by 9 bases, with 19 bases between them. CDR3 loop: CASSSSGGATGEQFF. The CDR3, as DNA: TGTGCCAGCAGCTCGAGCGGAGGCGCGACTGGTGAGCAGTTCTTC.

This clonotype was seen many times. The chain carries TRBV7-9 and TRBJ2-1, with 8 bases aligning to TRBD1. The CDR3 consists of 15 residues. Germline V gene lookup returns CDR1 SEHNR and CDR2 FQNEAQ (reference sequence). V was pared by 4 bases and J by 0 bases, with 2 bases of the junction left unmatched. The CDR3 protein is CASSYRGSSYNEQFF. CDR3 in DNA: TGTGCCAGCAGCTACAGGGGGAGCTCCTACAATGAGCAGTTCTTC.

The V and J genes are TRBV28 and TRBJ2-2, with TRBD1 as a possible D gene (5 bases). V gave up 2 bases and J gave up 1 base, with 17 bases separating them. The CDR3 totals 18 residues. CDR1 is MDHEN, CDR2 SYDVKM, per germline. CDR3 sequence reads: CASSLTAVRVLNTGELFF. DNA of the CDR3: TGTGCCAGCAGTTTAACAGCAGTCAGGGTATTGAACACCGGGGAGCTGTTTTTT.